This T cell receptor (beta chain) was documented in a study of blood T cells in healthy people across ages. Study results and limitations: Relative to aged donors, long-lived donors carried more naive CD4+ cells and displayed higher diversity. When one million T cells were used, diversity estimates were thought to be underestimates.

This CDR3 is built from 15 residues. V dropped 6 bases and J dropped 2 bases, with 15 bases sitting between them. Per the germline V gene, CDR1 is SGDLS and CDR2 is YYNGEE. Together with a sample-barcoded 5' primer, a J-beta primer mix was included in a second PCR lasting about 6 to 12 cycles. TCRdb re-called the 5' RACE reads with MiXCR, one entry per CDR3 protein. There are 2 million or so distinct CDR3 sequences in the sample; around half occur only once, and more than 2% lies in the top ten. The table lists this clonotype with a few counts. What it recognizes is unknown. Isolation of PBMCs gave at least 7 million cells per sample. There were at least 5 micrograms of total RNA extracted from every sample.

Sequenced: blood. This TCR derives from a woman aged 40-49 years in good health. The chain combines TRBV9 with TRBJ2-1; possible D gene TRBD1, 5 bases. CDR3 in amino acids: CASTRLAGTYNEQFF. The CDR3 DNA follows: TGTGCCAGCACGAGGCTGGCAGGGACCTACAATGAGCAGTTCTTC.